These 32 T cell receptor beta chains share one sample of origin, sequenced in a study of blood T cells in healthy people across ages. With a J-beta primer mix and a sample-barcoded 5' primer, a second PCR ran about 7 to 11 cycles. TCRdb re-called the 5' RACE reads through MiXCR, storing one row per CDR3 protein. The sample comprises some 1.5 million distinct CDR3 sequences, roughly two fifths of which are singletons, and roughly 3.7% rests with the top ten. The sample consisted of blood. Receptor source: a woman aged 18-29 years in good health.

Worth noting for this clonotype: At one of its ends the junction is not consistent with the germline gene, which may arise from a read error. The V and J genes are TRBV29-1 and TRBJ1-1, with D possibly matching TRBD1 (5 bases). Germline V CDR1 and CDR2: SQVTM, ANQGSEA. This CDR3 has 13 residues. The CDR3 loop reads CSGDGGMYTEVFF. The CDR3, as DNA: TGCAGCGGTGATGGGGGGATGTACACTGAAGTTTTCTTT. The full variable domain, in which reference TRBV29-1 and TRBJ1-1 provide the parts outside the CDR3, is SAVISQKPSRDICQRGTSLTIQCQVDSQVTMMFWYRQQPGQSLTLIATANQGSEATYESGFVIDKFPISRPNLTFSTLTVSNMSPEDSSIYLCSGDGGMYTEVFFGQGTRLTVV.

This chain joins TRBV20-1 and TRBJ1-1; TRBD1 might be the D (5 bases). V lost 6 bases and J 7 bases, leaving 12 bases between the germline ends. The CDR3 has 11 amino acids. CDR1 is DFQATT, CDR2 SNEGSKA, per germline (reference sequence). CDR3 residues: CSAPRRGEAFF. CDR3 bases: TGCAGTGCCCCCAGGAGGGGTGAAGCTTTCTTT.

V is TRBV7-2 and J is TRBJ2-3; D is uncertain. With 3 bases removed from V and 6 bases from J, the gap between germline ends came to 13 bases. The length of the CDR3 is 14 residues. Germline CDR1 is SGHTA and CDR2 is FQGNSA. CDR3 residues: CASSLTWMADTQYF. CDR3 in DNA: TGTGCCAGCAGCTTGACGTGGATGGCTGATACGCAGTATTTT.

The sample holds a few counts of this clonotype. The V and J genes are TRBV24-1 and TRBJ2-5; D unclear. The CDR3 covers 12 residues. Germline CDR1 reads KGHDR; CDR2 reads SFDVKD. V was clipped by 6 bases and J by 5 bases, with 9 bases between them. CDR3 DNA sequence: TGTGCCACCAGTATAAGTGGGGAGACCCAGTACTTC. Translated: CATSISGETQYF.

This clonotype was observed a few times. V gene TRBV7-9 combines with J gene TRBJ1-1; D gene unclear. CDR3 length: 13 residues. The V gene lost 5 bases and the J gene lost 6 bases, with 13 bases spanning the gap. Germline CDR1 SEHNR, CDR2 FQNEAQ (reference sequence). The CDR3 bases are TGTGCCAGCAGCGACCCTAAGGGTCCTGAAGCTTTCTTT. Protein: CASSDPKGPEAFF.

This clonotype occurred a few times. The chain is built from TRBV9 and TRBJ2-3; D unclear. Trimming took off 0 bases at V and 3 bases at J, with 14 bases between the two ends. This CDR3 is 16 amino acids long. The V gene's germline CDR1 is SGDLS and CDR2 YYNGEE. CDR3 protein: CASSVGSRSPTDTQYF. The CDR3 DNA reads TGTGCCAGCAGCGTAGGATCACGGTCCCCAACAGATACGCAGTATTTT. The full variable domain, its missing parts supplied by reference TRBV9 and TRBJ2-3, is DSGVTQTPKHLITATGQRVTLRCSPRSGDLSVYWYQQSLDQGLQFLIQYYNGEERAKGNILERFSAQQFPDLHSELNLSSLELGDSALYFCASSVGSRSPTDTQYFGPGTRLTVL.

This clonotype was detected a few times. The gene calls are TRBV12-5 and TRBJ2-3; the match to TRBD1 covers 9 bases. Germline loops: CDR1 LGHNT, CDR2 FRNRAP. The CDR3 extends over 17 amino acids. Trimming cost V 3 bases and J 4 bases; bases outside gene matches: 11. Written as DNA, the CDR3 is TGTGCTAGTGGTTTAGCAAAAGGGACAGGGTTTGCAGATACGCAGTATTTT. It codes for CASGLAKGTGFADTQYF.

With regard to this clonotype: This sequence may be a read error, since a much larger clone differs from it by one base. The chain combines TRBV20-1 with TRBJ2-5, with D possibly matching TRBD2 (6 bases). The CDR3 runs 10 residues. The V end lost 0 bases, the J end lost 11 bases, and 7 bases lay between the germline ends. Germline assignment: CDR1 DFQATT and CDR2 SNEGSKA (reference sequence). Here the CDR3 reads CSARDREQYF. CDR3 coding DNA: TGCAGTGCTAGAGATCGGGAGCAGTACTTC.

V usage is TRBV3-1 and J usage is TRBJ2-1, with TRBD2 matching over 10 bases. J gave up 4 bases and V 0 bases, and 3 bases lay outside the gene matches. CDR3 length: 16 residues. CDR1 LGHDT and CDR2 YNNKEL come from the germline V gene (reference sequence). The CDR3 is CASSQEGTSAYNEQFF. The CDR3 nucleotides read TGTGCCAGCAGCCAAGAAGGGACTAGCGCATACAATGAGCAGTTCTTC.

V is TRBV28 and J is TRBJ2-1; 9 nucleotides match TRBD1. Trimming removed 7 bases from V and 7 bases from J; junction bases left unmatched: 8. The CDR3 runs to 14 residues. Germline values: CDR1 MDHEN, CDR2 SYDVKM. CDR3 bases: TGTGCCAGCAACTGGGACAGGGCGGGGAATGAGCAGTTCTTC. Amino acid sequence: CASNWDRAGNEQFF.

The CDR3 here is CSARDLASPYYNEQYF. Here the CDR3 DNA reads TGCAGTGCTAGAGATCTGGCTAGCCCTTACTACAATGAGCAGTACTTC. The chain is built from TRBV20-1 and TRBJ2-1, with D perhaps matching TRBD2 (5 bases). The closer fit of TRBJ2-7 to the DNA end suggests the J call may be wrong. The CDR3 has 16 amino acids. Germline V gene sequence: CDR1 DFQATT, CDR2 SNEGSKA (reference sequence).

This rearrangement joins TRBV7-2 to TRBJ1-1; tentatively, D is TRBD1 (6 bases). There are 14 residues in the CDR3. Germline V CDR1 and CDR2: SGHTA, FQGNSA. V lost 5 bases and J lost 5, with 15 bases in between. This chain's CDR3 is CASSAEGGRTEAFF. Here the CDR3 DNA reads TGTGCCAGCAGCGCGGAAGGGGGGCGAACTGAAGCTTTCTTT.

This clonotype was seen at least ten times. V is TRBV6-5 and J is TRBJ2-7, with a possible D match to TRBD1 (6 bases). The CDR3 has 14 amino acids. Between the trimmed V and J ends, which lost 7 bases and 2 bases, there was a span of 15 bases. Per the germline V gene, CDR1 is MNHEY and CDR2 is SVGAGI. The CDR3 protein is CASKIETGTYEQYF. The CDR3 DNA follows: TGTGCCAGCAAGATAGAGACAGGCACCTACGAGCAGTACTTC.

In its sample, this clonotype was seen a few times. The V gene is TRBV12-3 or TRBV12-4, the J gene TRBJ2-3; the match to TRBD2 covers 11 bases. J was trimmed by 11 bases and V by 2 bases; bases with no gene match: 6. The CDR3 length is 14 residues. In DNA, the CDR3 is TGTGCCAGCAGTTTAACTAGCGGGGGAAACCAGCAGTATTTT. This encodes CASSLTSGGNQQYF.

The CDR3 sequence is CASSKVATSGIRDTQYF. The CDR3 DNA follows: TGTGCCAGCAGCAAAGTGGCAACTAGCGGGATCAGAGATACGCAGTATTTT. This chain links TRBV21-1 with TRBJ2-3; the table's D call of TRBD2 was not tested on the DNA. TRBV21-1 is a known pseudogene. The CDR3 runs 17 residues.

This clonotype was seen a few times. The chain links TRBV6-1 to TRBJ1-5; D gene ambiguous. With 6 bases removed from V and 3 bases from J, the gap between germline ends came to 24 bases. Germline assignment: CDR1 MNHNS and CDR2 SASEGT. The CDR3 contains 18 residues. The CDR3 nucleotides are TGTGCCAGCAGCCAACCGAAGTTGGAACCCGGGTACAATCAGCCCCAGCATTTT. Encoded protein: CASSQPKLEPGYNQPQHF.

This clonotype was recorded a few times. This chain uses TRBV12-3 or TRBV12-4 with TRBJ1-5; 7 bases are shared with TRBD1. The trim removed 4 bases at V and 4 bases at J, leaving 7 bases unmatched. The CDR3 extends over 15 amino acids. The CDR3 region is CASSYRDSGNQPQHF. In DNA form, the CDR3 reads TGTGCCAGCAGTTATCGGGACAGCGGAAATCAGCCCCAGCATTTT.

CDR3 sequence: CASSLDGGSMKTQYF. For the CDR3, the DNA is TGCGCCAGCAGCTTGGATGGGGGATCCATGAAGACCCAGTACTTC. The chain joins TRBV5-1 to TRBJ2-5; D possibly matches TRBD1 or TRBD2 (5 bases each). V was clipped by 0 bases and J by 6 bases, with 15 bases between them. CDR1 is SGHRS and CDR2 is YFSETQ in the germline V gene. This CDR3 has 15 residues.

Regarding this clonotype: Possible read error: a much larger clone is one base away. The chain joins TRBV7-8 to TRBJ2-7, with D possibly matching TRBD1 (6 bases). Per the germline V gene, CDR1 is SGHVS and CDR2 is FQNEAQ. The CDR3 contains 14 residues. CDR3 loop: CASSAPGTSYERYF. In DNA form, the CDR3 reads TGTGCCAGCAGCGCACCCGGGACATCCTACGAGCGGTACTTC.

The gene calls are TRBV9 and TRBJ1-1; D is uncertain. The germline V gene encodes CDR1 SGDLS and CDR2 YYNGEE. The CDR3 consists of 13 residues. The ends were cut back, 2 bases at V and 4 bases at J, with 9 bases in the middle. DNA for the CDR3: TGTGCCAGCAGCGTCTCAGGCTCCACTGAAGCTTTCTTT. Encoded protein: CASSVSGSTEAFF. Full variable domain (missing parts from reference TRBV9 and TRBJ1-1): DSGVTQTPKHLITATGQRVTLRCSPRSGDLSVYWYQQSLDQGLQFLIQYYNGEERAKGNILERFSAQQFPDLHSELNLSSLELGDSALYFCASSVSGSTEAFFGQGTRLTVV.

This sequence joins TRBV24-1 and TRBJ2-1; 7 positions match TRBD1. Trimming cost V 9 bases and J 2 bases; bases outside gene matches: 6. The CDR3 is made up of 14 amino acids. Germline V gene lookup returns CDR1 KGHDR and CDR2 SFDVKD. The CDR3 DNA is TGTGCCACCGCCGGGACAGCTACCTACAATGAGCAGTTCTTC. It specifies CATAGTATYNEQFF.

The chain has TRBV5-1 and TRBJ2-1, with 8 nucleotides matching TRBD2. The CDR3 spans 15 residues. V shed 4 bases, J shed 5 bases, and the junction held 8 bases outside the gene matches. Germline V gives CDR1 SGHRS, CDR2 YFSETQ. The CDR3: CASSKSGGADNEQFF. The CDR3 nucleotides read TGCGCCAGCAGCAAGAGCGGGGGAGCTGACAATGAGCAGTTCTTC.

The V call is TRBV5-1, the J call TRBJ2-7, with a weak D call TRBD2 (5 bases). Germline loops: CDR1 SGHRS, CDR2 YFSETQ. CDR3 length: 15 amino acids. V lost 4 bases and J 0 bases, leaving 14 bases between the germline ends. The CDR3 coding sequence is TGCGCCAGCAGCAACGGGGTGTTGGACTCCTACGAGCAGTACTTC. This encodes CASSNGVLDSYEQYF.

The chain has TRBV9 and TRBJ1-5, with a weak D call TRBD1 (5 bases). Germline V gives CDR1 SGDLS, CDR2 YYNGEE. CDR3 length: 14 amino acids. V was pared by 7 bases and J by 1 base, with 12 bases between. The CDR3 spells CASGQEGSNQPQHF. CDR3 coding DNA: TGTGCCAGCGGACAAGAGGGGAGCAATCAGCCCCAGCATTTT. The full variable domain, in which reference TRBV9 and TRBJ1-5 provide the parts outside the CDR3, is DSGVTQTPKHLITATGQRVTLRCSPRSGDLSVYWYQQSLDQGLQFLIQYYNGEERAKGNILERFSAQQFPDLHSELNLSSLELGDSALYFCASGQEGSNQPQHFGDGTRLSIL.

V usage is TRBV4-2 and J usage is TRBJ2-1; no reliable D call. The germline V and J ends were trimmed by 0 bases and 1 base, with 7 bases remaining between them. The CDR3 loop spans 15 amino acids. In germline, CDR1 is LGHNA, CDR2 YNFKEQ. CDR3 sequence reads: CASSQDKGSYNEQFF. The CDR3, as DNA: TGTGCCAGCAGCCAAGACAAGGGTTCCTACAATGAGCAGTTCTTC.

The V and J genes are TRBV11-2 and TRBJ2-3; 7 nucleotides align to TRBD2. V shed 2 bases, J shed 1 base, and the junction held 18 bases outside the gene matches. The CDR3 length is 20 residues. CDR1 is SGHAT, CDR2 FQNNGV, per germline. CDR3 in amino acids: CASSLYWRGYQVRRTDTQYF. In DNA, the CDR3 is TGTGCCAGCAGCTTATACTGGCGGGGGTACCAGGTAAGGCGCACAGATACGCAGTATTTT.

The chain links TRBV20-1 to TRBJ2-5; possibly TRBD1 for D (6 bases). This CDR3 spans 12 amino acids. V lost 6 bases to trimming and J lost 2 bases, with 10 bases between them. From germline, CDR1 is DFQATT and CDR2 SNEGSKA (reference sequence). The CDR3 coding sequence is TGCAGTGCCCCGAGGGGGCAAGAGACCCAGTACTTC. This codes for CSAPRGQETQYF.

V is TRBV15 and J is TRBJ1-5; 7 bases align to TRBD1. The germline CDR1 and CDR2 sequences are LNHNV and YYDKDF (reference sequence). With 0 bases clipped from V and 4 bases from J, the junction kept 6 bases outside the gene matches. This CDR3 contains 16 residues. The chain's CDR3 is CATSRDYRQGNQPQHF. As DNA, the CDR3 is TGTGCCACCAGCAGAGATTACCGACAGGGAAATCAGCCCCAGCATTTT.

V and J are TRBV29-1 and TRBJ1-1, with 9 bases fitting TRBD1. The J segment lost 1 base and the V segment lost 6 bases, leaving 6 bases of the junction unmatched. CDR3 length equals 14 residues. CDR1 is SQVTM, CDR2 ANQGSEA, per germline. The CDR3 loop reads CSVRQGDRNTEAFF. The CDR3 region has the DNA TGCAGCGTCCGACAGGGGGACCGGAACACTGAAGCTTTCTTT.

A remark on this clonotype: At one of its ends the junction is not consistent with the germline gene, which may arise from a read error. The CDR3 loop reads CASSFSSGTRNEQFF. The DNA for the CDR3 is TGTGCTAGCAGCTTTTCTAGCGGGACGAGGAATGAGCAGTTCTTC. V is TRBV7-7 and J is TRBJ2-1, with 9 bases aligning to TRBD2. The CDR3 is 15 residues long. The germline V gene has CDR1 SSHAT and CDR2 FNYEAQ (reference sequence).

CDR3 protein: CSGTGFADTQYF. The DNA for the CDR3 is TGCAGCGGTACAGGTTTCGCAGATACGCAGTATTTT. This chain joins TRBV29-1 and TRBJ2-3; D possibly corresponds to TRBD1 (5 bases). CDR1 is SQVTM, CDR2 ANQGSEA, per germline. The CDR3 has 12 residues. V was shortened by 7 bases and J by 4 bases, with 12 bases between the two germline ends.

In its sample, this clonotype was seen a few times. This chain uses TRBV4-2 with TRBJ2-7; D possibly corresponds to TRBD2 (5 bases). The CDR3 is 13 residues long. Trimming pared 4 bases from V and 4 bases from J, leaving 11 bases between. In germline, CDR1 is LGHNA, CDR2 YNFKEQ. CDR3 sequence: CASSPGIVYEQYF. DNA for the CDR3: TGTGCCAGCAGCCCCGGGATCGTTTACGAGCAGTACTTC.